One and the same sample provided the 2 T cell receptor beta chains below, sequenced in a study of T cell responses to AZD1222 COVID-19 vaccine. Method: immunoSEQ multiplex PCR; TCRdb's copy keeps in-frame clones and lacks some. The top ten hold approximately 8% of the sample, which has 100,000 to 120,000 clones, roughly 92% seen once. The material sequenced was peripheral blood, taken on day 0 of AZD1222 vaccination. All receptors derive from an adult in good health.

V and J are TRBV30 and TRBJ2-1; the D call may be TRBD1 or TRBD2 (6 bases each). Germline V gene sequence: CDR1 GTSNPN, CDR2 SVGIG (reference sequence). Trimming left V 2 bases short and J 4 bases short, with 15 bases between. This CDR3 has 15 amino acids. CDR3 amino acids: CAWSQRGTSYNEQFF. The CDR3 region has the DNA TGTGCCTGGAGTCAACGGGGGACATCTTACAATGAGCAGTTCTTC.

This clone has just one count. The CDR3 nucleotides are TGTGCCAGCAGCCGATCGGGGGTAAATCAGCCCCAGCATTTT. Amino acids: CASSRSGVNQPQHF. V is TRBV27 and J is TRBJ1-5; possible D gene TRBD1, 5 bases. The germline V gene has CDR1 MNHEY and CDR2 SMNVEV (reference sequence). Between the trimmed V and J ends, which lost 6 bases and 4 bases, there was a span of 13 bases. CDR3 length: 14 amino acids.